This TCR beta chain was identified during a study of cytomegalovirus exposure and HLA in healthy donors. Study summary: The 120 or so validation repertoires, a later analysis reported, used the same platform as the approximately 650 first-cohort repertoires.

In regard to this clone: Its cognate antigen is unknown.

The germline gives CDR1 LNHNV, CDR2 YYDKDF (reference sequence). V shed 6 bases and J shed 0 bases, with 11 bases lying between them. The length of the CDR3 is 14 residues. Sequencing was performed with immunoSEQ multiplex PCR; in TCRdb, only in-frame clones are kept and a portion is missing. Found here are 240,000 or so clones, 75% to 90% of them singletons; the top ten hold around 1.3%. The study, taken as a whole, reports: Cytomegalovirus association was listed for under 200 TCR beta chains. Most sequenced TCRs were rare (though some public TCRs occurred in many donors).

The sequence came from a woman aged 25-40 years in good health and CMV-seropositive. Sequenced material: PBMCs. V is TRBV15 and J is TRBJ2-5; D may be TRBD2 (5 bases). The CDR3 sequence: CATSGLTYQETQYF. The CDR3 coding sequence is TGTGCCACCAGTGGACTTACGTACCAAGAGACCCAGTACTTC. Based on the CDR3 plus reference TRBV15 and TRBJ2-5, the full variable domain is DAMVIQNPRYQVTQFGKPVTLSCSQTLNHNVMYWYQQKSSQAPKLLFHYYDKDFNNEADTPDNFQSRRPNTSFCFLDIRSPGLGDTAMYLCATSGLTYQETQYFGPGTRLLVL.